This T cell receptor (beta chain) was found in a study of CD8 T cells in Susac syndrome. Random hexamers were used to reverse transcribe 0.5 to 1 ug of RNA. Multiplex immunoSEQ PCR targeted 54 Vbeta and 13 Jbeta TCR beta segments. TCRdb recomputed calls from the immunoSEQ multiplex PCR reads with MiXCR, one row per CDR3 protein. The sample contains about 120,000 distinct CDR3 sequences, roughly 94% of which appear only once. The CDR3 runs 14 residues. Germline CDR1 SGHNT, CDR2 YYREEE (reference sequence). Trimming took 4 bases from V and 8 from J, leaving 17 bases between them. About this clonotype itself: Its antigen is undetermined.

General study results and limits: Total CD8+ repertoires held some 16 Susac-specific public clones, while CD8+ TEMRA repertoires held several.

Sequencing of TCR beta was carried out in blood CD8+ and CD4+ T cells. The sample was CD8+ T cells from PBMCs. The chain links TRBV5-4 to TRBJ2-3; TRBD2 might be the D (7 bases). The sequence was collected from a human donor with Susac syndrome. CDR3 coding DNA: TGTGCCAGCAGCCCTGTCGGGGGAGGGGGTACGCAGTATTTT. Protein product: CASSPVGGGGTQYF.